This T cell receptor beta chain emerged from a study of early T cells in non-severe SARS-CoV-2 infection. Deletions cut 4 bases from V and 3 bases from J, with 11 bases between. Germline CDR1 SGHKS, CDR2 YYEKEE (reference sequence). This CDR3 has 14 amino acids. This clonotype is judged medium-sized. Unique molecular identifiers tagged individual cDNA molecules. TCRdb passed the 5' RACE reads through MiXCR, listing each CDR3 protein once. The sample has some 33,000 distinct CDR3 sequences, 4.5% to 7% seen once; the top ten hold around 13%. This sequence originates from an adult who was a healthcare worker with PCR-confirmed SARS-CoV-2 infection or an uninfected control (not recorded which). Material: whole blood. This chain joins TRBV5-5 and TRBJ2-1, with a possible D match to TRBD1 (5 bases). As DNA, the CDR3 is TGTGCCAGCAGCACCGGTCAGGGCTACAATGAGCAGTTCTTC. As protein: CASSTGQGYNEQFF. The full variable domain, completed using reference TRBV5-5 and TRBJ2-1, is DAGVTQSPTHLIKTRGQQVTLRCSPISGHKSVSWYQQVLGQGPQFIFQYYEKEERGRGNFPDRFSARQFPNYSSELNVNALLLGDSALYLCASSTGQGYNEQFFGPGTRLTVL.